This T cell receptor beta chain was retrieved from a study of Ad26.COV2.S vaccination and SARS-CoV-2 variants (TCRdb year 2021). In the study overall: Vaccine-arm donors came from COV1001, a multicentre, randomized, double-blind, placebo-controlled phase I-IIa trial of Ad26.COV2.S in healthy adults. Ad26.COV2.S was administered intramuscularly at 5 x 10^10 or 1 x 10^11 viral particles, either as a single shot or as two shots given 56 days apart. The specificity and breadth of SARS-CoV-2-reactive T cell receptors after Ad26.COV2.S vaccination were assessed by TCRbeta repertoire sequencing. The TCR-sequenced set comprised about 32 samples: approximately 19 Ad26.COV2.S vaccine recipients, 5 placebo recipients and 8 SARS-CoV-2 convalescent individuals. Trial participants were randomized into five groups of five, in which low-dose or high-dose Ad26.COV2.S was given once or twice, or placebo was given on both occasions. Investigators did not know the trial group allocation while performing experiments and assessing outcomes. The study at large found these results: The study lacked the statistical power to compare responses across vaccine doses or regimens. Compared with placebo recipients, Ad26.COV2.S recipients showed higher spike-specific TCR breadth (P = 0.0014). Substantial breadth of spike-specific CD8+ and CD4+ T cell responses was reported after vaccination. According to the authors, total T cell responses may have been underestimated by the TCR breadth and depth analyses. Vaccine and placebo recipients had comparable non-spike TCR breadth, which fits with the vaccine containing only spike.

Interpreted using the paper, the treatment or condition label stands for: around 19 received Ad26.COV2.S at low or high dose, single or two shots; about 5 received placebo; per-sample allocation not given. Repertoires of vaccine and placebo recipients were sequenced from samples collected on day 63 after the first injection. Cohort 1b enrolled roughly 25 adults aged 18-55 years at a single site in Boston, USA, between 29 July and 7 August 2020. As a vaccine, Ad26.COV2.S was a replication-incompetent adenovirus type 26 vector that expressed a prefusion-stabilized SARS-CoV-2 spike protein derived from the original Wuhan strain. Trimming takes 3 bases off V and 3 bases off J; junction bases not matched to a gene: 3. The CDR3, from cysteine to phenylalanine, totals 14 residues. This entry keeps only the CDR3 DNA: 42 bases, framed from base 1. The germline V gene sets CDR1 to MGHRA and CDR2 to YSYEKL.

On this clone itself: Its antigen is still unknown. The sample holds no much larger clone one base away, and base qualities are not on file.

TCRbeta CDR3 regions were sequenced with the immunoSEQ Assay. After extraction, genomic DNA underwent amplification by bias-controlled multiplex PCR, followed by high-throughput sequencing. As for how the authors treated the data: Collapsing and filtering of sequences were performed to quantify the absolute abundance of each unique TCRbeta CDR3 region. Usable DNA was measured by amplifying reference genes present in all nucleated cells, and TCRbeta template counts were normalized to that usable DNA to estimate T cell fraction. Repertoire TCRs were annotated as SARS-CoV-2-specific by exact matching of V gene, CDR3 amino acid sequence and J gene to a known reactive TCR set. The reference SARS-CoV-2 TCR set was obtained from MIRA and was filtered for enrichment in COVID-19-positive ImmuneCODE repertoires, whereby public or cross-reactive TCRs were removed. Using the MIRA antigens, annotated TCRs were further analysed by specific ORF or by position within an ORF. Breadth was defined as the number of annotated unique rearrangements divided by the total number of unique productive rearrangements, and depth was defined as the summed frequency of the annotated unique rearrangements. Group comparisons of TCR breadth used two-sided Wilcoxon rank-sum tests. TCRdb took this table from immuneACCESS and kept in-frame rearrangements with V and J called. Such tables lack part of the clones; where checked against another copy, unresolved V genes explain under half of the gap, and the rest is unexplained. D and trimming come from the DNA, and the V and J calls and clone size come from that table. The sample table records 400,000 to 450,000 clones; approximately 92% of these occur just once. The top ten clones comprise 12% of the sample.

The sample consisted of peripheral blood, taken in a trial of Ad26.COV2.S vaccine versus placebo. Recombination linked TRBV4-1 to TRBJ1-2, with 8 bases aligning to TRBD1. The source of this sequence is a person between 18 and 59 years old who received the Ad26.COV2.S COVID-19 vaccine or a placebo. The bases are TGCGCCAGCAGCCAGTACAGGGGGGACTATGGCTACACCTTC. Protein translation: CASSQYRGDYGYTF.